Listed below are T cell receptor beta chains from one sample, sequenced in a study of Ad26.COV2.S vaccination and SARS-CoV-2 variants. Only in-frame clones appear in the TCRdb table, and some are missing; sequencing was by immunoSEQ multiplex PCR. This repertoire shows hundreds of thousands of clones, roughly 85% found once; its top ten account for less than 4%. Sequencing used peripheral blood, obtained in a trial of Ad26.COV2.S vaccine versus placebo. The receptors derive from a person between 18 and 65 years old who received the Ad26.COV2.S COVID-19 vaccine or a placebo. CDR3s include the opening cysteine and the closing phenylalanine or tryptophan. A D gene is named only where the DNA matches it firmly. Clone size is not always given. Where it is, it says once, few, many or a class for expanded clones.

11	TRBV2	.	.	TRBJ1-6	TGTGCCAGCACTAACTTGTCACCCCTCCACTTT	CASTNLSPLHF
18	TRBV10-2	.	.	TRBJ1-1	TGCGCCAGCAGTGAGTCGATTGCTGTTGGGGAGGGAAGCACTGAAGCTTTCTTT	CASSESIAVGEGSTEAFF
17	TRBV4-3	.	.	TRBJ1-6	TGCGCCAGTTATCACGGAGGGTTCGGACTCCAGAATTCACCCCTCCACTTT	CASYHGGFGLQNSPLHF
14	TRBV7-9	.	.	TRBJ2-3	TGTGCCAGCAGCCTAGTGGGAGCGGCAGATACGCAGTATTTT	CASSLVGAADTQYF
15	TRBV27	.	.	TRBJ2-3	TGTGCCAGCAGTTTCCGACTAGATTTCACAGATACGCAGTATTTT	CASSFRLDFTDTQYF
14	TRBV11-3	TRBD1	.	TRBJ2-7	TGTGCCAGCAGCCCCCGGACAGGGATGCATGAGCAGTACTTC	CASSPRTGMHEQYF
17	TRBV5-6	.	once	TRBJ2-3	TGTGCCAGCAGCTTGGTAGTTAGGAACACTAGCACAGATACGCAGTATTTT	CASSLVVRNTSTDTQYF
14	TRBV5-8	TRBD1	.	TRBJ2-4	TGTGCCAGCAGCCACGGGACAGGGAAAAACATTCAGTACTTC	CASSHGTGKNIQYF
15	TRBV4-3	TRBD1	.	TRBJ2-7	TGCGCCAGCAGCCGGAGCGGACAGGGGATCTACGAGCAGTACTTC	CASSRSGQGIYEQYF
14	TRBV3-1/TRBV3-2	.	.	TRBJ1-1	TGTGCCAGCAGCCATGGGACGAGTGGCACTGAAGCTTTCTTT	CASSHGTSGTEAFF
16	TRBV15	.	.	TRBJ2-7	TGTGCCACCAGCCAGACTTTCTCCGGGGGACTCTACGAGCAGTACTTC	CATSQTFSGGLYEQYF
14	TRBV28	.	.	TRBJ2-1	TGTGCCAGCAGTTGGGTGAGCTCCTACAATGAGCAGTTCTTC	CASSWVSSYNEQFF
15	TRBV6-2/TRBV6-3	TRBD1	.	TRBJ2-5	TGTGCCAGCAGTTACTCGCAGGGCAGGGGGGAGACCCAGTACTTC	CASSYSQGRGETQYF
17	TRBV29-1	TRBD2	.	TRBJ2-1	TGCAGCGTTGAAGAGAATGGGGGGACTAGCGTTGGCAATGAGCAGTTCTTC	CSVEENGGTSVGNEQFF
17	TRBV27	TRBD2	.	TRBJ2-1	TGTGCCAGCAGTCCGGGGGGGGTAGCGGCCTCCTACAATGAGCAGTTCTTC	CASSPGGVAASYNEQFF
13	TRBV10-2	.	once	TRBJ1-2	TGCGCCAGCAGTGAAACCGCCGAGGATGGCTACACCTTC	CASSETAEDGYTF
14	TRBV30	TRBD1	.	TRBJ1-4	TGTGCCTGGAGTGTACGTCAGGGGGGTGAAAAACTGTTTTTT	CAWSVRQGGEKLFF
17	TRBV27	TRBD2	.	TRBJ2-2	TGTGCCAGCAGAAGGGGACTAGCGCCAACGAACACCGGGGAGCTGTTTTTT	CASRRGLAPTNTGELFF
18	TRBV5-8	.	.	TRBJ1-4	TGTGCCAGCAGCTTCCAAAGGTTTCGGGGGTATACTGGCGAAAAACTGTTTTTT	CASSFQRFRGYTGEKLFF
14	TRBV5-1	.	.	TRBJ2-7	TGCGCCAGCAGCTTGACCGGACAAACCTACGAGCAGTACTTC	CASSLTGQTYEQYF
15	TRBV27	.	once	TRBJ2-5	TGTGCCAGCAGTTCTGGGGTCGTGGGGCAAGAGACCCAGTACTTC	CASSSGVVGQETQYF
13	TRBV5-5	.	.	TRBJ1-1	TGTGCCAGCAGCTTTGTTCCAAACACTGAAGCTTTCTTT	CASSFVPNTEAFF
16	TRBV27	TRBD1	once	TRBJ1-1	TGTGCCAGCAGTAGACAGGGAAAGGGTTCAGTGACTGAAGCTTTCTTT	CASSRQGKGSVTEAFF
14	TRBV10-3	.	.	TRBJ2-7	TGTGCCATCTCCAGCCCTCAGGGGTCCTACGAGCAGTACTTC	CAISSPQGSYEQYF